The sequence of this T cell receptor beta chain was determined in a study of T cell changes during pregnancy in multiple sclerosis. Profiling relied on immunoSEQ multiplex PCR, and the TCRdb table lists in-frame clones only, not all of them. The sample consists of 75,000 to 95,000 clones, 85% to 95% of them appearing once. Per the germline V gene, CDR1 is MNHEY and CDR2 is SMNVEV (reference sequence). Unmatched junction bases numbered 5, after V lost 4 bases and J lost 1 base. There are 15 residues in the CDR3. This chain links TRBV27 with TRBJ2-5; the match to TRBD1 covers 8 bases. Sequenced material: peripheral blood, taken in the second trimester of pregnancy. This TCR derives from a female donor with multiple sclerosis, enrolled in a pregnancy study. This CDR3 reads CASSWTGRTQETQYF. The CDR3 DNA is TGTGCCAGCAGTTGGACAGGGAGAACCCAAGAGACCCAGTACTTC.